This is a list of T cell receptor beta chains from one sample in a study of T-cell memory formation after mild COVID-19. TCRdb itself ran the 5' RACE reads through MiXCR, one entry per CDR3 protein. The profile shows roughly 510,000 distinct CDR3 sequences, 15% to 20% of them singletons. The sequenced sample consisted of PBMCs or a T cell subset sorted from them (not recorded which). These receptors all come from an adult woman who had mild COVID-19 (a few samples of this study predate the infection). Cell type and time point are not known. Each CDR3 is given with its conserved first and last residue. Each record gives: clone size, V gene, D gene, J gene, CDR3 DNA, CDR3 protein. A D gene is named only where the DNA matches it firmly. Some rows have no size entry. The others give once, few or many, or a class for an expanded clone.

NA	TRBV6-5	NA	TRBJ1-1	TGTGCCAGCAGTCTTTCCCAGGGGCCTGAAGCTTTCTTT	CASSLSQGPEAFF
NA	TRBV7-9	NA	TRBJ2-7	TGTGCCAGCAGCTTAGGGCAGCAGACCTACGAGCAGTACTTC	CASSLGQQTYEQYF
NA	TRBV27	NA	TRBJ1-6	TGTGCCAGCAGTCCTCGGACAGATTATAATTCACCCCTCCACTTT	CASSPRTDYNSPLHF
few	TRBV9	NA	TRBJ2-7	TGTGCCAGCAGCGTAGGCCCCGATTCCGGTATGCAGTACTTC	CASSVGPDSGMQYF
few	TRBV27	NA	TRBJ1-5	TGTGCCAGCAGTCGTGTGGTTTCGGAGCCCCAGCATTTT	CASSRVVSEPQHF
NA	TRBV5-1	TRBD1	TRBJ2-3	TGCGCCAGCAGCTTGGCGACAGGGATCCTCACAGATACGCAGTATTTT	CASSLATGILTDTQYF
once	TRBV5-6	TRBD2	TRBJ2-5	TGTGCCAGCAGCTTGTTGGCGAGCGGGAGTAGAAAGACCCAGTACTTC	CASSLLASGSRKTQYF
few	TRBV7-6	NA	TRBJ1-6	TGTGCCAGCAGCTTAGCGCAGGAGTCACCCCTCCACTTT	CASSLAQESPLHF
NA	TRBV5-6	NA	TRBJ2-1	TGTGCCAGCAGCTTGGCCGGTCCTAGTGAGCAGTTCTTC	CASSLAGPSEQFF
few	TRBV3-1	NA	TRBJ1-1	TGTGCCAGCAGCCAAGATTTTTGGACAGCGAACACTGAAGCTTTCTTT	CASSQDFWTANTEAFF
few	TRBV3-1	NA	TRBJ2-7	TGTGCCAGCAGCAAGGGGAAGGTCATTACCTACGAGCAGTACTTC	CASSKGKVITYEQYF
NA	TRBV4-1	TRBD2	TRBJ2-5	TGCGCCAGCAGCCACCCCCTGGCGGGGGGCGGAAAGACCCAGTACTTC	CASSHPLAGGGKTQYF
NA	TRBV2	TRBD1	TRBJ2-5	TGTGCCAGCACCCCGACAGGGGGCGAGAAGACCCAGTACTTC	CASTPTGGEKTQYF
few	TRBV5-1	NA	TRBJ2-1	TGCGCCAGCAGCTTGGAGCCAGGGTCCTACAATGAGCAGTTCTTC	CASSLEPGSYNEQFF
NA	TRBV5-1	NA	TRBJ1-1	TGCGCCAGCAGCCCGGCATCAGTCCGGTTCCTGAACACTGAAGCTTTCTTT	CASSPASVRFLNTEAFF
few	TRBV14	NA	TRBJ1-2	TGTGCCAGCAGTCTGACCGGGGTCACCTTATCCGTCTTC	CASSLTGVTLSVF
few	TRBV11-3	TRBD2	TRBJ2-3	TGTGCCAGCAGCTTAGTCGGGCTAGCGGGAGGGCCGGGCAATACGCAGTATTTT	CASSLVGLAGGPGNTQYF